This T cell receptor (beta chain) came from a study of blood T cells in healthy people across ages. On the study more broadly: Per every two T cells, about one barcoded beta molecule was captured by template switching.

This CDR3 contains 17 residues. Germline V gene sequence: CDR1 MGHRA, CDR2 YSYEKL. It was with a sample-barcoded 5' primer and a J-beta primer mix that a second PCR of about 6 to 12 cycles was run. TCRdb re-called the 5' RACE reads through MiXCR, storing one row per CDR3 protein. The table shows 800,000 to 950,000 distinct CDR3 sequences, with 35% to 40% occurring only once. This TCR was recovered from a man aged 18 to 29 in good health. Material: blood. The genes are TRBV4-1 and TRBJ2-1, with 10 bases identical to TRBD2. The J call could be wrong; TRBJ2-7 is a better fit for the DNA end. The CDR3 sequence is CASSQETGTSVWNEQYF. The CDR3 DNA reads as TGCGCCAGCAGCCAAGAAACCGGGACTAGCGTCTGGAATGAGCAGTACTTC.